The clone carrying this TCR beta chain was counted a single time. The PCR was carried out with 60 Vbeta primers and 13 Jbeta primers. TCRdb's table, derived via immunoSEQ multiplex PCR, lists solely in-frame clones and lacks some. Seen here are over 100,000 clones, about 61% observed once, and the top ten hold roughly 2.5%. The data are from a study of cytomegalovirus exposure and HLA in healthy donors. The material sequenced was PBMCs. This TCR was recovered from a middle-aged woman in good health and CMV-seronegative.

CDR3 DNA sequence: TGTGCCAGCAGGGGCGGGAATGAGCAGTTCTTC. It yields the protein CASRGGNEQFF. The chain combines TRBV5-4 with TRBJ2-1, with D tentatively TRBD2 (5 bases). Trimming shortened V by 5 bases and J by 7 bases, and 7 bases separated the two germline ends. The CDR3 is made up of 11 amino acids. Germline loops: CDR1 SGHNT, CDR2 YYREEE (reference sequence).